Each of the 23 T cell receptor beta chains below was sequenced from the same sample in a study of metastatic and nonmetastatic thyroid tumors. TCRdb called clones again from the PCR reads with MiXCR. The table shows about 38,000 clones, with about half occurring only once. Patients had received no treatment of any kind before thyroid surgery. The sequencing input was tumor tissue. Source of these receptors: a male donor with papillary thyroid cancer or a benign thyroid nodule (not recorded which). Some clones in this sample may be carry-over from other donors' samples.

Here the CDR3 DNA reads TGTGCCAGCAGACTAGGACAGGGTATAGATACGCAGTATTTT. Translation: CASRLGQGIDTQYF. The chain couples TRBV7-9 to TRBJ2-3; 8 nucleotides agree with TRBD1. The junction had 7 bases not matched to a gene; V was cut back by 6 bases and J by 5 bases. The CDR3 totals 14 residues. Germline CDR1 SEHNR, CDR2 FQNEAQ (reference sequence).

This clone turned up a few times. CDR3 in amino acids: CASSEEAGGHYEQYF. The CDR3, as DNA: TGTGCCAGCAGTGAAGAAGCGGGAGGGCATTACGAGCAGTACTTC. The chain recombines TRBV6-1 with TRBJ2-7; 10 bases are shared with TRBD2. Germline V gene data show CDR1 as MNHNS and CDR2 as SASEGT. The trim removed 1 base at V and 4 bases at J, leaving 4 bases unmatched. The CDR3 loop spans 15 amino acids.

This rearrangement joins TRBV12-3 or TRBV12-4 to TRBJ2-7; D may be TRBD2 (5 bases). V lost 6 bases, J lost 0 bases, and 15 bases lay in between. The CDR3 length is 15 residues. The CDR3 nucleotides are TGTGCCAGCAGCTTCGGACTCCAACCCTCCTACGAGCAGTACTTC. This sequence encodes CASSFGLQPSYEQYF.

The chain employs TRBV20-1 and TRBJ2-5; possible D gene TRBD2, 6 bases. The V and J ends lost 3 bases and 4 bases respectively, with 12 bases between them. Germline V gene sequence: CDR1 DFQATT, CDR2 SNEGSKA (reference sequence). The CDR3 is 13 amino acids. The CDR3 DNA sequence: TGCAGTGCTAGGTTGGGGGGAGCAGAGACCCAGTACTTC. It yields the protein CSARLGGAETQYF.

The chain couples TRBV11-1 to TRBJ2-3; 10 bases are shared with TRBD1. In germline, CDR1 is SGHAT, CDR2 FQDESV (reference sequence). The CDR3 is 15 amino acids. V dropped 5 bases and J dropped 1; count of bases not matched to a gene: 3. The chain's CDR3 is CASSAGTGGTDTQYF. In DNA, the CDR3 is TGTGCCAGCAGCGCCGGGACAGGGGGCACAGATACGCAGTATTTT.

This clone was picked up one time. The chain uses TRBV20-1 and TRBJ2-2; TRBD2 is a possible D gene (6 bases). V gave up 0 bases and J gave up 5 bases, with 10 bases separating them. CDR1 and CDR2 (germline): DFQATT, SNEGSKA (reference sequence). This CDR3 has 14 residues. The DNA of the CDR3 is TGCAGTGCTAGAGATCTGGAGGGGACCGGGGAGCTGTTTTTT. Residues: CSARDLEGTGELFF.

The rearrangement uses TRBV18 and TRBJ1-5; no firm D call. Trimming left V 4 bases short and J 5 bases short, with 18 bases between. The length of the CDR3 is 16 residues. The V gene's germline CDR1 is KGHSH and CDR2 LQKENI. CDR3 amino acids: CASSLGSEGAHQPQHF. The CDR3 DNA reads TGTGCCAGCTCACTTGGCTCCGAGGGCGCCCATCAGCCCCAGCATTTT.

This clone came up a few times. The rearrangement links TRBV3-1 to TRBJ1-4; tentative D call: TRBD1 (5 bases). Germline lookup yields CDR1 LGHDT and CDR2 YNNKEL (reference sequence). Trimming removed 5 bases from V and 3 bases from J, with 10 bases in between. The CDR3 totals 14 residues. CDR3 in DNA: TGTGCCAGCAGCGGCGGGACGTCTAATGAAAAACTGTTTTTT. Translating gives CASSGGTSNEKLFF.

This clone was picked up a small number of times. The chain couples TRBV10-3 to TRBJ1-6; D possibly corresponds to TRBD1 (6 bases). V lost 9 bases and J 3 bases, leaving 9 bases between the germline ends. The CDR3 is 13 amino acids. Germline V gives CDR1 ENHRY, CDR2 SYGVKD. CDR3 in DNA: TGTGCCATGAGGGGGGTCTATAATTCACCCCTCCACTTT. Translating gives CAMRGVYNSPLHF.

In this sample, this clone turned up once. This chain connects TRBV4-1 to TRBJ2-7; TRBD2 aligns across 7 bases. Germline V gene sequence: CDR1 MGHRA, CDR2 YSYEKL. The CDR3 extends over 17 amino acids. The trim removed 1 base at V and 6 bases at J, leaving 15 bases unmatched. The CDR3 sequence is CASSQGVIGGGPVEQYF. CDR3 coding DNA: TGCGCCAGCAGCCAAGGGGTGATTGGGGGAGGGCCTGTCGAGCAGTACTTC.

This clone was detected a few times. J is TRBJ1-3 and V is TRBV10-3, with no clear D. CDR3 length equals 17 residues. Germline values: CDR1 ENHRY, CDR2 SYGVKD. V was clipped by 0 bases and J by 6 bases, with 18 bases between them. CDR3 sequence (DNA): TGTGCCATCAGTGAGTCGTTGGGCGGGCAGTTCCTAAACACCATATATTTT. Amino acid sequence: CAISESLGGQFLNTIYF.

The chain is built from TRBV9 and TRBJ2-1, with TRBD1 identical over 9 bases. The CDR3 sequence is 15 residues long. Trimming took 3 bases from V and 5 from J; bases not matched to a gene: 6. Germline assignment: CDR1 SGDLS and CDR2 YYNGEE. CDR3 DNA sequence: TGTGCCAGCAGCGGAGGGGACAGGGTAAACAATGAGCAGTTCTTC. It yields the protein CASSGGDRVNNEQFF.

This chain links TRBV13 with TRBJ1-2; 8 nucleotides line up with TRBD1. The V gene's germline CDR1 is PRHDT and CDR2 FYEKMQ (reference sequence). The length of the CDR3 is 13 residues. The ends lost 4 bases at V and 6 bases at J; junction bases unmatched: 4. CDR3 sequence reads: CASSSSQGDGYTF. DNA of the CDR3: TGTGCCAGCAGCTCCTCACAGGGGGATGGCTACACCTTC.

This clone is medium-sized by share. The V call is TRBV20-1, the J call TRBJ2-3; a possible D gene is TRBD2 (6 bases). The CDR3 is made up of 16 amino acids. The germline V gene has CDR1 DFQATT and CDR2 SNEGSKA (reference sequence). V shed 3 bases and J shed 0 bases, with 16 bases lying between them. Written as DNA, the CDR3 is TGCAGTGCTAGGATACCGCTAGCGACTAGCACAGATACGCAGTATTTT. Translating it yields CSARIPLATSTDTQYF.

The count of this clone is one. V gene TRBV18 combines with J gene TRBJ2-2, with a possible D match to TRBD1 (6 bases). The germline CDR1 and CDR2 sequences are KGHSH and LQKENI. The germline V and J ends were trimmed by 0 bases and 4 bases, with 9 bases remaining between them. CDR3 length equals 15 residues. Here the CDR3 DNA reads TGTGCCAGCTCACCACCCCGGACAGTCACCGGGGAGCTGTTTTTT. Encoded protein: CASSPPRTVTGELFF.

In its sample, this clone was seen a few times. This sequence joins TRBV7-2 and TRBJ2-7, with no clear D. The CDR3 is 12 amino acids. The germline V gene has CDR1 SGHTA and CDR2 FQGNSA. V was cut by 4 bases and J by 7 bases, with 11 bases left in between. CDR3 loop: CASSSFAGEQYF. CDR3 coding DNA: TGTGCCAGCAGCTCCTTTGCCGGGGAGCAGTACTTC.

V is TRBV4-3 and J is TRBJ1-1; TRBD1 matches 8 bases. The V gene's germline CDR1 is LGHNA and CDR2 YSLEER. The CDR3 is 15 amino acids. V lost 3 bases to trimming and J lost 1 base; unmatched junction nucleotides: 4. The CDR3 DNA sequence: TGCGCCAGCAGCCACAGGACAGGGCGGAACACTGAAGCTTTCTTT. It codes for CASSHRTGRNTEAFF.

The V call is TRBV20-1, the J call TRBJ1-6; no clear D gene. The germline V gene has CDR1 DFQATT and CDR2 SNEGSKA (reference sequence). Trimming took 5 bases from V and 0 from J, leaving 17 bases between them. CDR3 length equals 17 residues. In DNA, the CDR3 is TGCAGTGCTCCGCTCCGAGGTTTTAGCTCCTATAATTCACCCCTCCACTTT. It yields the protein CSAPLRGFSSYNSPLHF.

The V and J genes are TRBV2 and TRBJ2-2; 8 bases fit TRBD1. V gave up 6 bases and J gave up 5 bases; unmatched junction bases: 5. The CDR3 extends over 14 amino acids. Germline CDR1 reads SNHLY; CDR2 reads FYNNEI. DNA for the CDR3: TGTGCCAGCAGAGTGACAGGGGTGACCGGGGAGCTGTTTTTT. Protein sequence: CASRVTGVTGELFF.

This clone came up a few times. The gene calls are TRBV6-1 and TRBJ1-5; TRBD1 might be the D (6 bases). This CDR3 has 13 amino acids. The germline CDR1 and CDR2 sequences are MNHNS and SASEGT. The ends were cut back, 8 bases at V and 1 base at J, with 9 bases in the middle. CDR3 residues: CASGGLSNQPQHF. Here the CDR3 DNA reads TGTGCCAGCGGGGGGCTAAGCAATCAGCCCCAGCATTTT.

The CDR3 DNA reads as TGTGCCAGCAGCCCGGGTTCGACGTCCCAAGGAAAACTGTTTTTT. Its protein is CASSPGSTSQGKLFF. The chain joins TRBV28 to TRBJ1-4, with unresolved D. The CDR3 length is 15 residues. The germline V and J ends were trimmed by 6 bases and 10 bases, with 21 bases remaining between them. Germline values: CDR1 MDHEN, CDR2 SYDVKM.

The CDR3 bases are TGTGCCAGCAGTTTCAGAGCCGAGCAGTACTTC. Translation gives CASSFRAEQYF. The gene calls are TRBV13 and TRBJ2-7; D gene ambiguous. The CDR3 extends over 11 amino acids. Trimming took off 6 bases at V and 6 bases at J, with 9 bases between the two ends. Germline CDR1 reads PRHDT; CDR2 reads FYEKMQ (reference sequence).

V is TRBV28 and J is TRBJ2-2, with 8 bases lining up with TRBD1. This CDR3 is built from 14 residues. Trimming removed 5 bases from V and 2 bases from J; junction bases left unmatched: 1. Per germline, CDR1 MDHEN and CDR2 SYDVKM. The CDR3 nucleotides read TGTGCCAGCAGTGGACAGGGAAACACCGGGGAGCTGTTTTTT. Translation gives CASSGQGNTGELFF.